A single sample gave rise to the 31 T cell receptor beta chains below, sequenced in a study of CD8+CD57+ T cells in acquired aplastic anemia. Template material for TCR beta VDJ and CDR3 profiling consisted of genomic DNA. TCRdb analysed the reads with MiXCR anew, one entry per CDR3 protein. The sample consists of about 160,000 distinct CDR3 sequences, 35% to 55% of them appearing once. Sequenced sample: sorted CD4+, CD8+, or CD8+CD57+ T cells (not recorded which) from PBMCs. These receptors came from a human donor in good health.

This clonotype has ten or more counts. The genes are TRBV7-9 and TRBJ2-3; 9 bases are a match to TRBD1. CDR1 and CDR2 (germline): SEHNR, FQNEAQ (reference sequence). The V and J ends lost 5 bases and 4 bases, in that order; junction bases with no gene match: 7. This CDR3 is built from 15 residues. The CDR3 protein is CASSRGTGWADTQYF. Here the CDR3 DNA reads TGTGCCAGCAGCAGGGGGACAGGGTGGGCAGATACGCAGTATTTT. The whole variable domain, remainder taken from reference TRBV7-9 and TRBJ2-3, is DTGVSQNPRHKITKRGQNVTFRCDPISEHNRLYWYRQTLGQGPEFLTYFQNEAQLEKSRLLSDRFSAERPKGSFSTLEIQRTEQGDSAMYLCASSRGTGWADTQYFGPGTRLTVL.

This clonotype was picked up a small number of times. The CDR3 bases are TGTGCCTGGGCCCTTACGACAGGGTTCTATGGCTACACCTTC. It yields the protein CAWALTTGFYGYTF. This chain connects TRBV30 to TRBJ1-2, with 7 bases matching TRBD1. The CDR3 loop spans 14 amino acids. The germline V gene has CDR1 GTSNPN and CDR2 SVGIG (reference sequence). The V gene end was trimmed by 5 bases and the J gene end by 4 bases; junction bases not matched to a gene: 10.

This clonotype occurred many times. The chain is built from TRBV12-3 or TRBV12-4 and TRBJ1-1; D is perhaps TRBD1 (5 bases). The length of the CDR3 is 12 residues. V lost 6 bases, J lost 7 bases, and 12 bases lay in between. CDR3 sequence reads: CASSWDGGEAFF. The CDR3 DNA follows: TGTGCCAGCAGCTGGGACGGTGGTGAAGCTTTCTTT.

A few counts support this clonotype. This chain connects TRBV9 to TRBJ1-4; D not resolved. The CDR3 totals 16 residues. V dropped 0 bases and J dropped 0 bases, with 9 bases sitting between them. Germline CDR1 and CDR2: SGDLS and YYNGEE. This CDR3 reads CASSVGGLTTNEKLFF. In nucleotides, the CDR3 is TGTGCCAGCAGCGTAGGTGGACTTACAACTAATGAAAAACTGTTTTTT.

This clonotype was detected only a few times. This chain links TRBV28 with TRBJ2-1, with D perhaps matching TRBD1 (5 bases). Trimming stripped 2 bases from V and 8 bases from J, with 10 bases between. In germline, CDR1 is MDHEN, CDR2 SYDVKM. CDR3 length: 13 amino acids. CDR3 residues: CASSLPQGYEQFF. In DNA form, the CDR3 reads TGTGCCAGCAGTTTACCCCAGGGCTATGAGCAGTTCTTC. Supplemented by reference TRBV28 and TRBJ2-1, the full variable domain reads DVKVTQSSRYLVKRTGEKVFLECVQDMDHENMFWYRQDPGLGLRLIYFSYDVKMKEKGDIPEGYSVSREKKERFSLILESASTNQTSMYLCASSLPQGYEQFFGPGTRLTVL.

The chain joins TRBV24-1 to TRBJ1-1; D is unresolved. Germline V gene data show CDR1 as KGHDR and CDR2 as SFDVKD. V was shortened by 5 bases and J by 0 bases, with 6 bases between the two germline ends. This CDR3 contains 13 residues. The DNA for the CDR3 is TGTGCCACCAGTGGCAGCCTGAACACTGAAGCTTTCTTT. Its protein is CATSGSLNTEAFF.

This clonotype has ten or more counts. V is TRBV7-9 and J is TRBJ2-7; 7 nucleotides line up with TRBD1. The J segment lost 0 bases and the V segment lost 5 bases, leaving 10 bases of the junction unmatched. The CDR3 spans 16 residues. Looked up from germline, CDR1 is SEHNR and CDR2 is FQNEAQ (reference sequence). The CDR3 region is CASSHLGQSYSYEQYF. CDR3 nucleotide sequence: TGTGCCAGCAGCCATTTGGGACAGTCGTACTCCTACGAGCAGTACTTC.

The V gene is TRBV29-1, the J gene TRBJ2-1; D is unresolved. In germline, CDR1 is SQVTM, CDR2 ANQGSEA. Between the trimmed V and J ends, which lost 3 bases and 8 bases, there was a span of 11 bases. The CDR3 totals 12 residues. In DNA, the CDR3 is TGCAGCGTTGATTCGAGCTCTGATGAGCAGTTCTTC. This translates into CSVDSSSDEQFF.

There are many counts of this clonotype. The chain is built from TRBV6-4 and TRBJ1-1, with no clear D. From germline, CDR1 is MRHNA and CDR2 SNTAGT. Trimming left V 3 bases short and J 2 bases short, with 7 bases between. This CDR3 has 13 amino acids. The CDR3 region has the DNA TGTGCCAGCAGTGAGGAACTCAACACTGAAGCTTTCTTT. As protein: CASSEELNTEAFF.

This sequence joins TRBV28 and TRBJ2-1, with 7 bases identical to TRBD2. The trim removed 8 bases at V and 6 bases at J, leaving 4 bases unmatched. CDR1 and CDR2 from the germline V gene are MDHEN and SYDVKM. The CDR3 consists of 12 residues. The CDR3 DNA is TGTGCCAGCGGGAGGGCCCGCAATGAGCAGTTCTTC. This gives the protein CASGRARNEQFF.

This chain links TRBV10-3 with TRBJ2-7; 10 positions agree with TRBD1. CDR3 size: 13 residues. Losses at the gene ends were 4 bases for V and 3 bases for J; bases not matched to a gene: 0. CDR1 ENHRY and CDR2 SYGVKD come from the germline V gene. The CDR3 DNA is TGTGCCATCAGTGGGACAGGGGGCTACGAGCAGTACTTC. This gives the protein CAISGTGGYEQYF.

The genes are TRBV2 and TRBJ2-7; no definite D call. This CDR3 contains 13 residues. The V gene's germline CDR1 is SNHLY and CDR2 FYNNEI. The V end lost 4 bases, the J end lost 0 bases, and 7 bases lay between the germline ends. The DNA for the CDR3 is TGTGCCAGCAGTGCGGCGGTCTCCTACGAGCAGTACTTC. Translated, it gives CASSAAVSYEQYF.

This clonotype was counted between two and nine times. This rearrangement joins TRBV30 to TRBJ2-7; D not certain. This CDR3 region has 11 residues. Trimming stripped 3 bases from V and 3 bases from J, with 6 bases between. The germline V gene has CDR1 GTSNPN and CDR2 SVGIG (reference sequence). This CDR3 is CAWSPNYEQYF. In DNA form, the CDR3 reads TGTGCCTGGAGCCCTAACTACGAGCAGTACTTC.

Of note for this clonotype: A much larger clone is a single base away; this may be a read error. The V and J genes are TRBV7-9 and TRBJ2-4; D is ambiguous. The CDR3 length is 13 residues. Trimming stripped 8 bases from V and 8 bases from J, with 16 bases between. CDR1 is SEHNR and CDR2 is FQNEAQ in the germline V gene (reference sequence). Written as DNA, the CDR3 is TGTGCCAGCGGCCCCATTGGCTGGGACATTCAGTACTTC. Residues: CASGPIGWDIQYF.

The genes are TRBV6-1 and TRBJ1-1; D is possibly TRBD1 (5 bases). From germline, CDR1 is MNHNS and CDR2 SASEGT. This CDR3 is built from 14 residues. Trimming stripped 7 bases from V and 4 bases from J, with 16 bases between. CDR3 in DNA: TGTGCCAGCACTCCTCTGCAGGGTGGCACTGAAGCTTTCTTT. Residues: CASTPLQGGTEAFF.

At least ten counts were recorded for this clonotype. The rearrangement uses TRBV7-2 and TRBJ2-5; no reliable D call. The CDR3 loop spans 14 amino acids. The ends were cut back, 1 base at V and 2 bases at J, with 8 bases in the middle. From germline, CDR1 is SGHTA and CDR2 FQGNSA. CDR3 residues: CASSLGARQETQYF. The CDR3 DNA is TGTGCCAGCAGCTTAGGGGCTAGACAAGAGACCCAGTACTTC.

On this clonotype itself: A single base separates this from a much larger clone, so it may be a read error. The chain joins TRBV6-1 to TRBJ2-3; 8 bases align to TRBD2. Germline V gives CDR1 MNHNS, CDR2 SASEGT. This CDR3 has 16 amino acids. The CDR3 is CASRGMGSGEGDTQCF. The CDR3 DNA reads as TGTGCCAGCAGGGGAATGGGTAGCGGGGAGGGCGATACGCAGTGTTTT.

The gene calls are TRBV20-1 and TRBJ2-7; tentatively, D is TRBD1 or TRBD2 (6 bases each). Germline V CDR1 and CDR2: DFQATT, SNEGSKA (reference sequence). The V and J ends lost 6 bases and 1 base respectively, with 10 bases between them. This CDR3 region has 12 residues. The CDR3 DNA reads TGCAGTGCGGGGGGCAAGTCCTACGAGCAGTACTTC. Its translation: CSAGGKSYEQYF.

The chain uses TRBV25-1 and TRBJ2-7, with D unclear. The length of the CDR3 is 14 residues. Per the germline V gene, CDR1 is MGHDK and CDR2 is SYGVNS. V was clipped by 1 base and J by 4 bases, with 11 bases between them. CDR3 sequence: CASSEWVRSYEQYF. As DNA, the CDR3 is TGTGCCAGCAGTGAATGGGTCAGGAGTTACGAGCAGTACTTC.

V gene TRBV30 combines with J gene TRBJ2-2; D not resolved. The CDR3 contains 13 residues. The germline gives CDR1 GTSNPN, CDR2 SVGIG (reference sequence). With 5 bases removed from V and 4 bases from J, the gap between germline ends came to 11 bases. This chain's CDR3 is CAWADQFTGELFF. DNA for the CDR3: TGTGCCTGGGCCGACCAGTTCACCGGGGAGCTGTTTTTT.

This chain links TRBV10-3 with TRBJ1-2; 8 positions agree with TRBD1. The CDR3 consists of 15 residues. V was clipped by 10 bases and J by 6 bases; unmatched bases: 16. Germline V lookup: CDR1 ENHRY, CDR2 SYGVKD. The CDR3 coding sequence is TGTGCCAGCAGCCCCCGGACAGGGCCGGACCATGGCTACACCTTC. Translation gives CASSPRTGPDHGYTF.

The genes are TRBV15 and TRBJ1-2; D call uncertain. CDR3 length: 15 residues. Germline V gives CDR1 LNHNV, CDR2 YYDKDF (reference sequence). V gave up 2 bases and J gave up 6 bases, with 16 bases separating them. The CDR3 reads CATSRPGRVFHGYTF. In DNA form, the CDR3 reads TGTGCCACCAGCAGACCTGGGAGGGTGTTCCATGGCTACACCTTC.

This chain connects TRBV29-1 to TRBJ1-2; D is unclear. CDR3 size: 14 residues. CDR1 and CDR2 from the germline V gene are SQVTM and ANQGSEA. Trimming left V 8 bases short and J 0 bases short, with 16 bases between. The CDR3 loop is CSTLTAGANYGYTF. The CDR3, as DNA: TGCAGCACATTGACGGCGGGAGCTAACTATGGCTACACCTTC.

The chain has TRBV5-5 and TRBJ1-3; D is perhaps TRBD1 (5 bases). This CDR3 contains 15 residues. CDR1 is SGHKS and CDR2 is YYEKEE in the germline V gene (reference sequence). With 4 bases removed from V and 0 bases from J, the gap between germline ends came to 11 bases. DNA for the CDR3: TGTGCCAGCAGCCCACAGGCCTCCTCTGGAAACACCATATATTTT. Amino acid sequence: CASSPQASSGNTIYF. The variable domain in full, with the rest retrieved from reference TRBV5-5 and TRBJ1-3, is DAGVTQSPTHLIKTRGQQVTLRCSPISGHKSVSWYQQVLGQGPQFIFQYYEKEERGRGNFPDRFSARQFPNYSSELNVNALLLGDSALYLCASSPQASSGNTIYFGEGSWLTVV.

This clonotype has at least ten counts. The gene calls are TRBV29-1 and TRBJ2-1; the match to TRBD2 covers 8 bases. Losses at the gene ends were 7 bases for V and 0 bases for J; bases not matched to a gene: 8. This CDR3 contains 15 residues. Germline V gene sequence: CDR1 SQVTM, CDR2 ANQGSEA. The CDR3 DNA is TGCAGCGCTCGCACCAGCGGGGGCTCCTACAATGAGCAGTTCTTC. Translated, it gives CSARTSGGSYNEQFF.

Worth noting for this clonotype: Since a much larger clone is just one base distant, this may be a read error. The chain employs TRBV3-1 and TRBJ2-5; 10 bases map to TRBD2. The length of the CDR3 is 13 residues. CDR1 LGHDT and CDR2 YNNKEL come from the germline V gene (reference sequence). CDR3 region: CASSRFLAGETIF. The CDR3 nucleotides are TGTGCCAGCAGCCGATTCCTAGCGGGGGAGACGATCTTC.

This chain uses TRBV9 with TRBJ2-7; TRBD2 is a possible D gene (6 bases). The CDR3 loop spans 14 amino acids. Trimming took 4 bases from V and 2 from J, leaving 13 bases between them. CDR1 SGDLS and CDR2 YYNGEE come from the germline V gene. The CDR3 region has the DNA TGTGCCAGCAGCTCCCGGGACTTACCCTACGAGCAGTACTTC. Amino acids: CASSSRDLPYEQYF.

The rearrangement uses TRBV5-1 and TRBJ1-1, with 10 bases that match TRBD1. In germline, CDR1 is SGHRS, CDR2 YFSETQ. This CDR3 has 15 residues. V was clipped by 7 bases and J by 1 base; unmatched bases: 7. CDR3 amino acids: CASRRGQGWNTEAFF. In nucleotides, the CDR3 is TGCGCCAGCCGCCGGGGACAGGGGTGGAACACTGAAGCTTTCTTT.

This clonotype was seen more than once but under ten times. The V and J genes are TRBV11-2 and TRBJ2-2; D is unclear. Germline V gene lookup returns CDR1 SGHAT and CDR2 FQNNGV. V lost 5 bases to trimming and J lost 2 bases, with 15 bases between them. CDR3 size: 16 residues. CDR3 bases: TGTGCCAGCAGCCTTTTAAGTTACAGAAACACCGGGGAGCTGTTTTTT. As protein: CASSLLSYRNTGELFF.

This clonotype was seen only a few times. The junction and the germline gene differ at one end; a read error may be behind it. J is TRBJ1-1 and V is TRBV15; possibly TRBD1 for D (5 bases). Germline V gives CDR1 LNHNV, CDR2 YYDKDF (reference sequence). The CDR3 loop spans 15 amino acids. The CDR3 sequence is CATSKHWGMDTEAFF. CDR3 in DNA: TGTGCCACCAGCAAACATTGGGGAATGGACACTGAGGCTTTCTTT.

This clonotype was seen ten or more times. This rearrangement joins TRBV20-1 to TRBJ2-3; 11 positions match TRBD2. Germline V CDR1 and CDR2: DFQATT, SNEGSKA (reference sequence). The CDR3 runs 13 residues. With V trimmed by 6 bases and J by 5 bases, 4 bases remained unmatched. In nucleotides, the CDR3 is TGCAGTGCCTTAGCGGGGGGGCAAGATACGCAGTATTTT. Its protein is CSALAGGQDTQYF.